These 32 T cell receptor beta chains came from one sample sequenced in a study of T-cell memory formation after mild COVID-19. TCRdb re-derived calls from the 5' RACE reads in MiXCR, one entry per CDR3 protein. This table holds 160,000 or so distinct CDR3 sequences, around 30% found once. Sequences were obtained from PBMCs or a T cell subset sorted from them (not recorded which). The receptors originated from an adult woman who had mild COVID-19 (a few samples of this study predate the infection). Cell type and time point are not known.

V is TRBV20-1 and J is TRBJ2-2, with 10 bases aligning to TRBD1. Germline CDR1 DFQATT, CDR2 SNEGSKA (reference sequence). The ends lost 6 bases at V and 5 bases at J; junction bases unmatched: 6. The length of the CDR3 is 14 residues. CDR3 nucleotide sequence: TGCAGTGCGGTGACAGGGGGCTCAACCGGGGAGCTGTTTTTT. Its protein is CSAVTGGSTGELFF.

As DNA, the CDR3 is TGTGCCAGCAGCTTAGTAGCGGACCCCTACAATGAGCAGTTCTTC. This codes for CASSLVADPYNEQFF. V and J are TRBV7-8 and TRBJ2-1; perhaps TRBD2 as D (6 bases). Germline-derived CDR1 and CDR2 are SGHVS and FQNEAQ. This CDR3 has 15 residues. V was trimmed by 1 base and J by 2 bases, leaving 9 bases between them.

This clonotype has a handful of counts. The J gene is TRBJ2-7, the V gene TRBV30; D is tentatively TRBD1 or TRBD2 (5 bases each). The CDR3 covers 11 residues. From germline, CDR1 is GTSNPN and CDR2 SVGIG (reference sequence). Trimming pared 3 bases from V and 6 bases from J, leaving 9 bases between. The CDR3 nucleotides are TGTGCCTGGAGGGGGGTAGCCGAGCAGTACTTC. Amino acids: CAWRGVAEQYF.

V is TRBV21-1 and J is TRBJ2-1; the DNA was not used to check the table's D call, TRBD1. TRBV21-1 is reported as a pseudogene. The CDR3 is 14 amino acids. CDR3 sequence (DNA): TGTGCCAGCCCGTTGAAGGGGGGGCTGAATGAGCAGTTCTTC. This encodes CASPLKGGLNEQFF.

The table lists this clonotype with a few counts. The chain employs TRBV7-2 and TRBJ1-1; D is ambiguous. The CDR3 sequence is 13 residues long. Germline CDR1 and CDR2: SGHTA and FQGNSA. V was shortened by 7 bases and J by 6 bases, with 15 bases between the two germline ends. The CDR3: CASNRLTYSEAFF. The DNA for the CDR3 is TGTGCCAGCAATCGACTCACCTACTCTGAAGCTTTCTTT.

This rearrangement joins TRBV20-1 to TRBJ1-1; D is unclear. The ends were cut back, 1 base at V and 8 bases at J, with 11 bases in the middle. The CDR3 is 12 amino acids. Per the germline V gene, CDR1 is DFQATT and CDR2 is SNEGSKA (reference sequence). The CDR3 DNA follows: TGCAGTGCTAGAGTTGGGGAGTTGGAAGCTTTCTTT. Translated: CSARVGELEAFF.

The rearrangement links TRBV7-6 to TRBJ1-1; 8 bases line up with TRBD1. The germline CDR1 and CDR2 sequences are SGHVS and FNYEAQ. J lost 0 bases, V lost 6 bases, and 6 bases had no gene match. CDR3 length equals 15 residues. The CDR3 nucleotides are TGTGCCAGCAGATCCCGACAGGGGATGAACACTGAAGCTTTCTTT. It specifies CASRSRQGMNTEAFF. The full variable domain, in which reference TRBV7-6 and TRBJ1-1 provide the parts outside the CDR3, is GAGVSQSPRYKVTKRGQDVALRCDPISGHVSLYWYRQALGQGPEFLTYFNYEAQQDKSGLPNDRFSAERPEGSISTLTIQRTEQRDSAMYRCASRSRQGMNTEAFFGQGTRLTVV.

This chain uses TRBV11-3 with TRBJ2-7; D possibly corresponds to TRBD1 (5 bases). CDR1 and CDR2 from the germline V gene are SGHNT and YENEEA. V dropped 5 bases and J dropped 2 bases, with 16 bases sitting between them. The CDR3 is made up of 15 amino acids. CDR3 sequence (DNA): TGTGCCAGCAGCCCTCCAGTCAGGGTCACCTACGAGCAGTACTTC. It translates to CASSPPVRVTYEQYF.

This rearrangement joins TRBV6-1 to TRBJ2-5; perhaps TRBD1 as D (5 bases). The CDR3 spans 13 residues. The V gene's germline CDR1 is MNHNS and CDR2 SASEGT. Trimming took off 5 bases at V and 7 bases at J, with 14 bases between the two ends. CDR3 bases: TGTGCCAGCAGTCCGGAATGGGGCGGGACCCAGTACTTC. Protein sequence: CASSPEWGGTQYF.

This sequence joins TRBV7-6 and TRBJ2-3; D is undetermined. The CDR3 has 14 residues. Per germline, CDR1 SGHVS and CDR2 FNYEAQ. V shed 1 base and J shed 4 bases, with 9 bases lying between them. The CDR3 reads CASSLGIGADTQYF. DNA of the CDR3: TGTGCCAGCAGCTTAGGGATTGGAGCAGATACGCAGTATTTT.

The chain recombines TRBV30 with TRBJ2-1; maybe TRBD2 (6 bases). The V end lost 4 bases, the J end lost 2 bases, and 12 bases lay between the germline ends. CDR1 and CDR2 (germline): GTSNPN, SVGIG (reference sequence). The CDR3 contains 14 residues. CDR3 DNA sequence: TGTGCCTGGACTGCGGGACTGGCCTACAATGAGCAGTTCTTC. Amino acid sequence: CAWTAGLAYNEQFF.

V gene TRBV12-3 or TRBV12-4 combines with J gene TRBJ2-1; possibly TRBD2 for D (6 bases). CDR3 length: 12 residues. V lost 8 bases and J lost 8, with 13 bases in between. The CDR3: CASAKGGDEQFF. The CDR3 DNA follows: TGTGCCAGCGCCAAGGGAGGCGATGAGCAGTTCTTC.

The chain joins TRBV3-1 to TRBJ2-7, with a tentative D call TRBD1 (5 bases). V was cut by 0 bases and J by 2 bases, with 17 bases left in between. Germline V lookup: CDR1 LGHDT, CDR2 YNNKEL (reference sequence). This CDR3 contains 17 residues. CDR3 bases: TGTGCCAGCAGCCAAGATTTGTGGGGCACCGGAACCTACGAGCAGTACTTC. Translating it yields CASSQDLWGTGTYEQYF.

This clonotype was counted only a few times. The chain carries TRBV7-9 and TRBJ2-2; 7 bases align to TRBD1. The CDR3 is 18 residues long. Losses at the gene ends were 4 bases for V and 0 bases for J; bases not matched to a gene: 11. The germline V gene encodes CDR1 SEHNR and CDR2 FQNEAQ (reference sequence). The chain's CDR3 is CASSSPLPGQTNTGELFF. CDR3 sequence (DNA): TGTGCCAGCAGCTCCCCCCTTCCGGGACAGACGAACACCGGGGAGCTGTTTTTT. The full variable domain, completed using reference TRBV7-9 and TRBJ2-2, is DTGVSQNPRHKITKRGQNVTFRCDPISEHNRLYWYRQTLGQGPEFLTYFQNEAQLEKSRLLSDRFSAERPKGSFSTLEIQRTEQGDSAMYLCASSSPLPGQTNTGELFFGEGSRLTVL.

The V call is TRBV4-3, the J call TRBJ2-6; TRBD2 might be the D (5 bases). CDR3 length: 16 residues. Germline lookup yields CDR1 LGHNA and CDR2 YSLEER. Trimming took off 1 base at V and 3 bases at J, with 10 bases between the two ends. The CDR3 here is CASSQAGSGGANVLTF. DNA of the CDR3: TGCGCCAGCAGCCAAGCGGGGTCCGGTGGGGCCAACGTCCTGACTTTC.

The chain carries TRBV12-3 or TRBV12-4 and TRBJ2-7, with 7 bases matching TRBD2. This CDR3 is 14 amino acids long. V dropped 1 base and J dropped 2; count of bases not matched to a gene: 2. CDR3 residues: CASSLGLATYEQYF. Here the CDR3 DNA reads TGTGCCAGCAGTTTAGGACTAGCCACCTACGAGCAGTACTTC.

The J gene is TRBJ1-1, the V gene TRBV12-3 or TRBV12-4, with D uncertain. The CDR3 runs 13 residues. V was cut by 6 bases and J by 1 base, with 9 bases left in between. CDR3 sequence reads: CASSLAANTEAFF. In nucleotides, the CDR3 is TGTGCCAGCAGCCTGGCGGCGAACACTGAAGCTTTCTTT.

This clonotype was seen only a few times. The chain employs TRBV2 and TRBJ2-2; 12 nucleotides align to TRBD2. Per germline, CDR1 SNHLY and CDR2 FYNNEI. Trimming took 6 bases from V and 6 from J; bases not matched to a gene: 5. The CDR3 has 15 amino acids. CDR3: CASRQTSGSPGELFF. The CDR3 DNA is TGTGCCAGCAGGCAGACTAGCGGGAGTCCCGGGGAGCTGTTTTTT.

The chain recombines TRBV15 with TRBJ2-4; D perhaps matches TRBD2 (5 bases). In germline, CDR1 is LNHNV, CDR2 YYDKDF (reference sequence). The CDR3 contains 17 residues. Trimming removed 0 bases from V and 1 base from J, with 13 bases in between. CDR3 residues: CATSRDGLGDAKNIQYF. Here the CDR3 DNA reads TGTGCCACCAGCAGAGATGGTTTGGGAGACGCCAAAAACATTCAGTACTTC.

The V and J genes are TRBV6-1 and TRBJ1-5; the match to TRBD1 covers 8 bases. J gave up 6 bases and V 2 bases, and 0 bases lay outside the gene matches. The CDR3 consists of 13 residues. Germline CDR1 MNHNS, CDR2 SASEGT. The CDR3: CASSETGGQPQHF. The CDR3 nucleotides read TGTGCCAGCAGTGAAACAGGGGGTCAGCCCCAGCATTTT.

The gene calls are TRBV20-1 and TRBJ2-1, with D possibly matching TRBD2 (6 bases). Germline V gene lookup returns CDR1 DFQATT and CDR2 SNEGSKA (reference sequence). Trimming pared 5 bases from V and 7 bases from J, leaving 12 bases between. The CDR3 totals 12 residues. The CDR3 loop reads CSAPGLSNEQFF. Here the CDR3 DNA reads TGCAGTGCTCCGGGACTTTCTAATGAGCAGTTCTTC.

This chain connects TRBV18 to TRBJ2-6, with 9 nucleotides matching TRBD2. With V trimmed by 6 bases and J by 0 bases, 6 bases remained unmatched. Germline lookup yields CDR1 KGHSH and CDR2 LQKENI. The CDR3 sequence is 17 residues long. The chain's CDR3 is CASSRPSGISGANVLTF. The CDR3 DNA sequence: TGTGCCAGCTCTCGACCTAGCGGGATCTCTGGGGCCAACGTCCTGACTTTC. Combining the CDR3 with reference TRBV18 and TRBJ2-6 gives the whole variable domain NAGVMQNPRHLVRRRGQEARLRCSPMKGHSHVYWYRQLPEEGLKFMVYLQKENIIDESGMPKERFSAEFPKEGPSILRIQQVVRGDSAAYFCASSRPSGISGANVLTFGAGSRLTVL.

The CDR3 loop reads CASSKGERPNEQFF. Here the CDR3 DNA reads TGTGCCAGCAGCAAAGGGGAGCGGCCAAATGAGCAGTTCTTC. The chain carries TRBV21-1 and TRBJ2-1; TRBD2, as called in the table, went unchecked against the DNA. TRBV21-1 is a pseudogene. CDR3 length: 14 residues.

This clonotype occurred many times. This CDR3 is CSVERSGKQYF. As DNA, the CDR3 is TGCAGCGTTGAACGGTCAGGCAAGCAGTACTTC. The chain recombines TRBV29-1 with TRBJ2-7; no definite D call. The CDR3 is made up of 11 amino acids. The V gene's germline CDR1 is SQVTM and CDR2 ANQGSEA. V lost 2 bases and J lost 8, with 10 bases in between.

The chain links TRBV12-3 or TRBV12-4 to TRBJ1-6; D is undetermined. The CDR3 is 13 amino acids. The V gene lost 6 bases and the J gene lost 7 bases, with 10 bases spanning the gap. In nucleotides, the CDR3 is TGTGCCAGCAGCGTGGTGGAGAATTCACCCCTCCACTTT. Amino acid sequence: CASSVVENSPLHF.

The table lists this clonotype with a few counts. V gene TRBV5-1 combines with J gene TRBJ1-1; possible D gene TRBD1, 5 bases. Looked up from germline, CDR1 is SGHRS and CDR2 is YFSETQ. The CDR3 consists of 12 residues. Trimming took 7 bases from V and 6 from J, leaving 13 bases between them. In nucleotides, the CDR3 is TGCGCCAGCGTGCGGGGGTCCGCTGAAGCTTTCTTT. Residues: CASVRGSAEAFF.

This clonotype was counted a few times. The gene calls are TRBV7-9 and TRBJ2-5; D gene uncertain. The germline gives CDR1 SEHNR, CDR2 FQNEAQ (reference sequence). CDR3 length equals 12 residues. Trimming pared 5 bases from V and 0 bases from J, leaving 4 bases between. The CDR3 reads CASSRDQETQYF. CDR3 DNA: TGTGCCAGCAGCCGGGACCAAGAGACCCAGTACTTC.

The chain combines TRBV27 with TRBJ1-2; D ambiguous. The germline V gene has CDR1 MNHEY and CDR2 SMNVEV (reference sequence). V dropped 3 bases and J dropped 5 bases, with 13 bases sitting between them. The CDR3 sequence is 14 residues long. The CDR3 nucleotides read TGTGCCAGCAGTTTGAGGGAGGGATTGTATGGCTACACCTTC. Its protein product is CASSLREGLYGYTF.

The chain is built from TRBV9 and TRBJ2-3; D tentatively reads TRBD1 or TRBD2 (5 bases each). The V end lost 2 bases, the J end lost 4 bases, and 11 bases lay between the germline ends. The CDR3 extends over 14 amino acids. Germline loops: CDR1 SGDLS, CDR2 YYNGEE. The CDR3 DNA is TGTGCCAGCAGCGTTTCCGGGACCGCAGATACGCAGTATTTT. Encoded protein: CASSVSGTADTQYF.

On this clonotype itself: A junction boundary mismatches the germline segment, possibly from a read error. The V and J genes are TRBV29-1 and TRBJ2-7; D might be TRBD2 (6 bases). CDR1 SQVTM and CDR2 ANQGSEA come from the germline V gene. The CDR3 runs 13 residues. Here the CDR3 reads CSVDRGDSNEQYF. The CDR3 coding sequence is TGCAGCGTTGACCGTGGGGACTCCAACGAGCAGTACTTC.

The V gene is TRBV7-2, the J gene TRBJ2-3; 11 bases match TRBD2. V was pared by 1 base and J by 0 bases, with 9 bases of the junction left unmatched. The CDR3 totals 19 residues. Looked up from germline, CDR1 is SGHTA and CDR2 is FQGNSA. The CDR3 sequence is CASSLGLAGGPSSTDTQYF. The DNA of the CDR3 is TGTGCCAGCAGCTTAGGGCTAGCGGGGGGCCCTTCTAGCACAGATACGCAGTATTTT.

This clonotype came up a few times. The chain carries TRBV20-1 and TRBJ1-2; D not certain. The CDR3 runs to 10 residues. V lost 2 bases and J lost 5, with 3 bases in between. Per germline, CDR1 DFQATT and CDR2 SNEGSKA (reference sequence). DNA for the CDR3: TGCAGTGCTAGATCTTATGGCTACACCTTC. It is translated as CSARSYGYTF.